The 27 T cell receptor beta chains reported below all come from one sample, sequenced in a study of shared clonotypes between healthy human individuals. This table comes from immunoSEQ multiplex PCR, and its TCRdb copy is limited to in-frame clones, with some not included. This table holds hundreds of thousands of clones, approximately 71% found once. Sequencing used PBMCs. These receptors were obtained from a middle-aged woman in good health. Some clones in this sample may be carry-over from other donors' samples.

With regard to this clone: One end of the junction fails to match germline, which may point to a read error. The chain combines TRBV19 with TRBJ1-5, with 7 bases lining up with TRBD1. Germline CDR1 and CDR2: LNHDA and SQIVND (reference sequence). CDR3 length: 13 residues. The CDR3: CASSIELLGQEFF. As DNA, the CDR3 is TGTGCCAGTAGTATAGAACTACTAGGACAGGAGTTCTTT.

This clone was seen repeatedly, ten times or more. This sample also contains other DNA sequences that code for the same CDR3. The chain combines TRBV4-1 with TRBJ2-1, with 13 bases lining up with TRBD2. J gave up 1 base and V 4 bases, and 4 bases lay outside the gene matches. The CDR3 runs 17 residues. Germline values: CDR1 MGHRA, CDR2 YSYEKL. The CDR3 DNA sequence: TGCGCCAGCAGCCCGGGACTAGCGGGGACATCCTACAATGAGCAGTTCTTC. Protein sequence: CASSPGLAGTSYNEQFF.

The chain has TRBV27 and TRBJ2-7, with TRBD1 identical over 9 bases. From germline, CDR1 is MNHEY and CDR2 SMNVEV (reference sequence). The junction had 8 bases not matched to a gene; V was cut back by 7 bases and J by 4 bases. This CDR3 has 14 amino acids. CDR3 coding DNA: TGTGCCAGCAAACTACAGGGGGCTGGGTACGAGCAGTACTTC. Translated, it gives CASKLQGAGYEQYF.

DNA for the CDR3: TGTGCCAGCAACTCCCCTCGGGGGGGCCAAGAGACCCAGTACTTC. Translated: CASNSPRGGQETQYF. The chain has TRBV28 and TRBJ2-5; 8 bases align to TRBD2. Germline V gives CDR1 MDHEN, CDR2 SYDVKM. V shed 7 bases and J 1 base; nucleotides not matched to a gene: 8. The CDR3 sequence is 15 residues long.

The chain joins TRBV5-1 to TRBJ2-7; no clear D. V lost 1 base, J lost 2 bases, and 7 bases lay in between. The CDR3 loop spans 13 amino acids. CDR1 SGHRS and CDR2 YFSETQ come from the germline V gene. CDR3 sequence: CASSLFSAYEQYF. In DNA, the CDR3 is TGCGCCAGCAGCTTGTTTTCGGCCTACGAGCAGTACTTC.

As for this clone: Since a far larger clone is one base different, this is likely a read error. This specimen includes other DNA sequences encoding the same CDR3. The gene calls are TRBV29-1 and TRBJ2-1; 7 bases agree with TRBD2. Unmatched junction bases numbered 13, after V lost 6 bases and J lost 5 bases. The CDR3 extends over 15 amino acids. Germline values: CDR1 SQVTM, CDR2 ANQGSEA. CDR3 amino acids: CSVAASGSSHNEQFF. CDR3 bases: TGCAGCGTGGCCGCTAGCGGAAGTTCCCACAATGAGCAGTTCTTC.

In this sample, this clone turned up once. The CDR3 spells CASGRVNTEAFF. CDR3 in DNA: TGTGCCAGTGGCAGAGTGAACACTGAAGCTTTCTTT. This chain uses TRBV5-6 with TRBJ1-1; D ambiguous. CDR3 length: 12 residues. Trimming left V 8 bases short and J 0 bases short, with 8 bases between. The germline gives CDR1 SGHDT, CDR2 YYEEEE.

CDR3 in DNA: TGTGCCAGCAGTGAGTTGGGCTACGGTGAGCAGTTCTTC. This sequence encodes CASSELGYGEQFF. The chain combines TRBV2 with TRBJ2-1; no clear D gene. V was cut by 3 bases and J by 9 bases, with 12 bases left in between. Germline V CDR1 and CDR2: SNHLY, FYNNEI. This CDR3 spans 13 amino acids.

This chain links TRBV29-1 with TRBJ2-1; 11 bases match TRBD2. Trimming at V came to 4 bases and at J to 9 bases, leaving 11 bases not matched to a gene. Germline V gene lookup returns CDR1 SQVTM and CDR2 ANQGSEA. The CDR3 has 15 amino acids. The CDR3 sequence is CSVALLAGGISEQFF. The CDR3 coding sequence is TGCAGCGTTGCCCTCCTAGCGGGAGGAATATCTGAGCAGTTCTTC.

This chain joins TRBV6-1 and TRBJ2-3, with TRBD1 matching over 10 bases. CDR3 length: 16 residues. V was pared by 4 bases and J by 3 bases, with 7 bases of the junction left unmatched. CDR1 is MNHNS, CDR2 SASEGT, per germline. The CDR3 sequence is CASSGAPGQGTDTQYF. Written as DNA, the CDR3 is TGTGCCAGCAGTGGGGCCCCGGGACAGGGGACAGATACGCAGTATTTT.

Regarding this clone: The sample holds other DNA sequences that translate to the same CDR3. The rearrangement joins TRBV7-9 to TRBJ2-2; D uncertain. Germline V gives CDR1 SEHNR, CDR2 FQNEAQ (reference sequence). The germline V and J ends were trimmed by 5 bases and 3 bases, with 4 bases remaining between them. CDR3 size: 12 residues. The chain's CDR3 is CASSGDTGELFF. CDR3 sequence (DNA): TGTGCCAGCAGCGGGGACACCGGGGAGCTGTTTTTT.

This clone was seen repeatedly, ten times or more. Additional DNA sequences in this sample encode the identical CDR3. V is TRBV7-2 and J is TRBJ1-2; D is undetermined. Germline CDR1 SGHTA, CDR2 FQGNSA. Trimming pared 5 bases from V and 2 bases from J, leaving 12 bases between. The CDR3 runs to 14 residues. The DNA for the CDR3 is TGTGCCAGCAGCCCGTACGGGGTCAACTATGGCTACACCTTC. This sequence encodes CASSPYGVNYGYTF.

This clone was counted only a few times. The chain employs TRBV11-2 and TRBJ1-2; 9 nucleotides align to TRBD1. Germline loops: CDR1 SGHAT, CDR2 FQNNGV. The CDR3 is 15 amino acids. The trim removed 3 bases at V and 5 bases at J, leaving 7 bases unmatched. CDR3 in amino acids: CASSFRTTGGYGYTF. Here the CDR3 DNA reads TGTGCCAGCAGCTTCCGGACGACAGGGGGTTATGGCTACACCTTC.

This clone was observed a single time. The V gene is TRBV11-2, the J gene TRBJ2-2; 8 bases agree with TRBD2. The CDR3 extends over 15 amino acids. The germline V gene has CDR1 SGHAT and CDR2 FQNNGV. The V gene end was trimmed by 6 bases and the J gene end by 6 bases; junction bases not matched to a gene: 9. CDR3 coding DNA: TGTGCCAGCAGTCTAAGCGGGAGATACGCCGGGGAGCTGTTTTTT. Its protein is CASSLSGRYAGELFF.

This chain connects TRBV4-1 to TRBJ2-1; 9 positions agree with TRBD1. This CDR3 is built from 15 residues. After removal of 2 bases from V and 9 bases from J, the junction contained 8 bases not matched to a gene. The germline gives CDR1 MGHRA, CDR2 YSYEKL. The CDR3 nucleotides are TGCGCCAGCAGCCAACCGGGACAGGGTGTTGGTGAGCAGTTCTTC. Protein sequence: CASSQPGQGVGEQFF.

In its sample, this clone was seen once. The chain joins TRBV30 to TRBJ1-2; D is possibly TRBD1 (5 bases). The germline V and J ends were trimmed by 3 bases and 7 bases, with 9 bases remaining between them. Germline loops: CDR1 GTSNPN, CDR2 SVGIG (reference sequence). This CDR3 contains 11 residues. The CDR3 loop reads CAWSQGGGYTF. DNA for the CDR3: TGTGCCTGGAGCCAGGGTGGTGGCTACACCTTC.

This clone has just a few counts. The V and J genes are TRBV5-1 and TRBJ2-5; D assignment may be TRBD1 or TRBD2 (5 bases each). This CDR3 is 14 amino acids long. Germline CDR1 is SGHRS and CDR2 is YFSETQ. V gave up 1 base and J gave up 0 bases, with 7 bases separating them. CDR3 nucleotides: TGCGCCAGCAGCTTGCTGGGACACCAAGAGACCCAGTACTTC. Encoded protein: CASSLLGHQETQYF. Combining the CDR3 with reference TRBV5-1 and TRBJ2-5 gives the whole variable domain KAGVTQTPRYLIKTRGQQVTLSCSPISGHRSVSWYQQTPGQGLQFLFEYFSETQRNKGNFPGRFSGRQFSNSRSEMNVSTLELGDSALYLCASSLLGHQETQYFGPGTRLLVL.

Remarks on this clone: A read error may produce the germline difference seen at one junction end. The chain employs TRBV4-3 and TRBJ2-3; D remains unclear. The CDR3 runs 13 residues. Germline V CDR1 and CDR2: LGHNA, YSLEER. The CDR3 here is CAGSQDQTDTQYF. For the CDR3, the DNA is TGCGCCGGCAGCCAAGACCAAACAGATACGCAGTATTTT.

This chain uses TRBV9 with TRBJ1-2; D perhaps matches TRBD1 (6 bases). CDR1 is SGDLS and CDR2 is YYNGEE in the germline V gene. The CDR3 has 13 amino acids. Trimming pared 3 bases from V and 8 bases from J, leaving 14 bases between. The CDR3: CASSAHPGQGYTF. In DNA form, the CDR3 reads TGTGCCAGCAGCGCCCACCCCGGACAGGGCTACACCTTC.

The chain links TRBV19 to TRBJ1-1; perhaps TRBD1 as D (5 bases). V lost 3 bases, J lost 8 bases, and 13 bases lay in between. The CDR3 is 13 amino acids. The germline gives CDR1 LNHDA, CDR2 SQIVND (reference sequence). The chain's CDR3 is CASSIHQGTEAFF. The CDR3 bases are TGTGCCAGTAGTATCCATCAGGGCACCGAAGCTTTCTTT.

The J gene is TRBJ2-7, the V gene TRBV28; a possible D gene is TRBD1 (6 bases). The CDR3 consists of 12 residues. Germline V gene data show CDR1 as MDHEN and CDR2 as SYDVKM. Trimming left V 10 bases short and J 2 bases short, with 12 bases between. DNA for the CDR3: TGTGCCACCAAGACAGGAACCTACGAGCAGTACTTC. Translated, it gives CATKTGTYEQYF.

The chain uses TRBV10-1 and TRBJ2-3; 7 nucleotides line up with TRBD2. The ends lost 3 bases at V and 2 bases at J; junction bases unmatched: 8. The germline gives CDR1 WNHNN, CDR2 SYGVQD (reference sequence). This CDR3 region has 16 residues. This chain's CDR3 is CASSDPSGGNTDTQYF. CDR3 DNA: TGCGCCAGCAGTGATCCCTCGGGAGGCAACACAGATACGCAGTATTTT.

The rearrangement uses TRBV28 and TRBJ2-7, with D maybe TRBD1 (5 bases). With 8 bases removed from V and 1 base from J, the gap between germline ends came to 18 bases. Looked up from germline, CDR1 is MDHEN and CDR2 is SYDVKM. The CDR3 runs to 15 residues. CDR3 nucleotides: TGTGCCAGCCGCCAAGCCTCCACAGGATCCTACGAGCAGTACTTC. The encoded protein is CASRQASTGSYEQYF.

The rearrangement uses TRBV19 and TRBJ2-1; D unresolved. Trimming cost V 2 bases and J 8 bases, with 4 bases left between them. The CDR3 totals 11 residues. Germline-derived CDR1 and CDR2 are LNHDA and SQIVND (reference sequence). CDR3 protein: CASSISHEQFF. In nucleotides, the CDR3 is TGTGCCAGTAGTATATCGCATGAGCAGTTCTTC.

J is TRBJ2-1 and V is TRBV5-1; a weak D match, TRBD2 (5 bases). This CDR3 has 12 amino acids. Germline assignment: CDR1 SGHRS and CDR2 YFSETQ. The V gene lost 2 bases and the J gene lost 7 bases, with 7 bases spanning the gap. For the CDR3, the DNA is TGCGCCAGCAGCTTCCGAGGGAATGAGCAGTTCTTC. Protein product: CASSFRGNEQFF.

This clone came up once. V gene TRBV10-3 combines with J gene TRBJ2-2; weak D call: TRBD1 (6 bases). Trimming removed 9 bases at V and 4 bases at J, with 9 bases between. The germline gives CDR1 ENHRY, CDR2 SYGVKD. This CDR3 has 12 amino acids. DNA for the CDR3: TGTGCCATTGGGGGCGGCACCGGGGAGCTGTTTTTT. Protein sequence: CAIGGGTGELFF.

The chain links TRBV28 to TRBJ2-7; 10 nucleotides match TRBD2. CDR1 is MDHEN, CDR2 SYDVKM, per germline. J was trimmed by 4 bases and V by 7 bases; bases with no gene match: 1. This CDR3 is built from 12 residues. This chain's CDR3 is CASTSGRYEQYF. The CDR3 coding sequence is TGTGCCAGCACTAGCGGGAGATACGAGCAGTACTTC.